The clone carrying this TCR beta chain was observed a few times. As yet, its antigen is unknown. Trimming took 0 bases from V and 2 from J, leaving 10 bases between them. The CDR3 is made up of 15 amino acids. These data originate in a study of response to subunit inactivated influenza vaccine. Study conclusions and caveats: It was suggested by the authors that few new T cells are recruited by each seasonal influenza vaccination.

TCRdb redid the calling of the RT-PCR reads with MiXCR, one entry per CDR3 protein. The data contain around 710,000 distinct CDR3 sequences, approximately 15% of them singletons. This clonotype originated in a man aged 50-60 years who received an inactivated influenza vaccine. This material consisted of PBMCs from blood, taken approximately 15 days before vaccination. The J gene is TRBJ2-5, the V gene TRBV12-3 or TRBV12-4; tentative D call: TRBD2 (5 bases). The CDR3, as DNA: TGTGCCAGCAGTTTAGCATTGGGAGTACAAGAGACCCAGTACTTC. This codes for CASSLALGVQETQYF.